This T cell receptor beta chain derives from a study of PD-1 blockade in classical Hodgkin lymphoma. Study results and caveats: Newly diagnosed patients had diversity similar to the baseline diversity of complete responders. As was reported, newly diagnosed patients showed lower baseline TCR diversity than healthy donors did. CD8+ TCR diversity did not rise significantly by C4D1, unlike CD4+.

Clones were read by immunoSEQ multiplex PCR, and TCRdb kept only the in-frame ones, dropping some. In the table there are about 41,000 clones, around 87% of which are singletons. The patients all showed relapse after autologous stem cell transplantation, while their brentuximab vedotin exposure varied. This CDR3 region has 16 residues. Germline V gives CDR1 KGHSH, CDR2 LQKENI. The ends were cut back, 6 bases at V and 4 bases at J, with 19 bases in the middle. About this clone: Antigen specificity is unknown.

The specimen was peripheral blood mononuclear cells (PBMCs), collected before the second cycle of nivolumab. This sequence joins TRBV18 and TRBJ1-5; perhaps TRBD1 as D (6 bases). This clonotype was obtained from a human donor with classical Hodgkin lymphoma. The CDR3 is CASSEDGGAKNQPQHF. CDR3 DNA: TGTGCCAGCTCCGAAGACGGGGGGGCCAAAAATCAGCCCCAGCATTTT. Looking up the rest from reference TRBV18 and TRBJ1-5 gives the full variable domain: NAGVMQNPRHLVRRRGQEARLRCSPMKGHSHVYWYRQLPEEGLKFMVYLQKENIIDESGMPKERFSAEFPKEGPSILRIQQVVRGDSAAYFCASSEDGGAKNQPQHFGDGTRLSIL.